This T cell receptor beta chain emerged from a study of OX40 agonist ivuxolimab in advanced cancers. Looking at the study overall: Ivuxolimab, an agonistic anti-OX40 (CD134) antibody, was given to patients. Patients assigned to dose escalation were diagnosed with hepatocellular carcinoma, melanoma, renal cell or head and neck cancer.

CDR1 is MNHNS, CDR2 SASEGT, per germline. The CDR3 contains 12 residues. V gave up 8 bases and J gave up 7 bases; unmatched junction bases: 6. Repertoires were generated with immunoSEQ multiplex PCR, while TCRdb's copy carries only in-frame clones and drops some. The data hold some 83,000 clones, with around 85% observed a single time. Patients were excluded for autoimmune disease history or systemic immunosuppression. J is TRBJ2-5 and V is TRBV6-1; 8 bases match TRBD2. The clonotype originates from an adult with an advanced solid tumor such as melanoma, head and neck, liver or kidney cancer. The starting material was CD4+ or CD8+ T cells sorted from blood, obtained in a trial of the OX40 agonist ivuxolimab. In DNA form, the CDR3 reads TGTGCCAGCCGGACTAGCTACGTGACCCAGTACTTC. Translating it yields CASRTSYVTQYF.